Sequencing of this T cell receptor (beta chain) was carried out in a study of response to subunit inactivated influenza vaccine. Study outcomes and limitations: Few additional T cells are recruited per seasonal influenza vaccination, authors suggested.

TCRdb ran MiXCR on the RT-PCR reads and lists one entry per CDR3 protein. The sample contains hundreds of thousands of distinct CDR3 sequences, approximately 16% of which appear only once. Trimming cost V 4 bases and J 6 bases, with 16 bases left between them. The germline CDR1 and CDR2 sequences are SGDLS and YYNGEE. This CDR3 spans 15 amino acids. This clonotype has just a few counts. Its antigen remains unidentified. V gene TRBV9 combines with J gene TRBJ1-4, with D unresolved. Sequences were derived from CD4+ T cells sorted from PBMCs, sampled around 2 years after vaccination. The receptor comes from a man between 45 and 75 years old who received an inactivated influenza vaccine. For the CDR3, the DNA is TGTGCCAGCAGCCTTGGGCCTTCCTGGGATGAAAAACTGTTTTTT. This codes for CASSLGPSWDEKLFF.